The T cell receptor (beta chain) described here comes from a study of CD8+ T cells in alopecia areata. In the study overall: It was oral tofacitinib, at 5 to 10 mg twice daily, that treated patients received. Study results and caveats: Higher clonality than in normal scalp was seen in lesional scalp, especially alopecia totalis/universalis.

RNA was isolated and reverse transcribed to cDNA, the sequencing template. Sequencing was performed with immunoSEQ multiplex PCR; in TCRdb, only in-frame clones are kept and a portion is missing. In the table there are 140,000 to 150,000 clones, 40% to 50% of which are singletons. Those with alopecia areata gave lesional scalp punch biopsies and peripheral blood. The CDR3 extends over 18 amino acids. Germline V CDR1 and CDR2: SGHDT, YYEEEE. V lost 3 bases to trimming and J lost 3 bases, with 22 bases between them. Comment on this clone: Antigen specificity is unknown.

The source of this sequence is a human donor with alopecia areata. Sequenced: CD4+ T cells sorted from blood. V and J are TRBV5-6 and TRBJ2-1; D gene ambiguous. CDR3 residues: CASSYRKGSARNYNEQFF. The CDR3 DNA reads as TGTGCCAGCAGCTATCGGAAGGGTTCAGCTCGAAACTACAATGAGCAGTTCTTC.